This is a list of T cell receptor beta chains from one sample in a study of blood T cells in healthy people across ages. TCRdb independently ran MiXCR on the 5' RACE reads; one entry per CDR3 protein. The sample shows about 1.4 million distinct CDR3 sequences, around 59% of them seen only once. Material for sequencing was blood. These receptors all stem from a man aged 18 to 29 in good health. Both conserved end residues are part of each CDR3. The order of the fields is clone size, CDR3 length, V gene, D gene, J gene, CDR3 DNA, CDR3 protein. The D gene is left open where the match is weak. A row's size may be missing; if present it is once, few, many or a size class.

.	15	TRBV4-2	TRBD2	TRBJ2-3	TGTGCCAGCCTAGCGGGGGGGCGAATCGGCGATACGCAGTATTTT	CASLAGGRIGDTQYF
.	15	TRBV12-3/TRBV12-4	.	TRBJ1-4	TGTGCCAGCAGTTTAGCGTTAGGGATGCACGAAAAACTGTTTTTT	CASSLALGMHEKLFF
.	16	TRBV6-1	TRBD1	TRBJ2-1	TGTGCCAGCAGTGGCGACAGGGTTGTCGCATACAATGAGCAGTTCTTC	CASSGDRVVAYNEQFF
few	14	TRBV27	.	TRBJ2-5	TGTGCCAGCAGGGGGCTTATGGACCAAGAGACCCAGTACTTC	CASRGLMDQETQYF
.	15	TRBV11-2	.	TRBJ2-5	TGTGCCAGCACCTTGTTTCGAGTCCGGGTGAAGACCCAGTACTTC	CASTLFRVRVKTQYF
.	14	TRBV10-3	TRBD1	TRBJ1-1	TGTGCCAGCGGACGGGACAGAGTGAACACTGAAGCTTTCTTT	CASGRDRVNTEAFF
.	14	TRBV7-9	.	TRBJ2-7	TGTGCCAGCAGCTTAGGGAAAGGGTTTTACGAGCAGTACTTC	CASSLGKGFYEQYF
.	14	TRBV29-1	.	TRBJ2-7	TGCAGCGTTGGGTGGGACTCGAGCTCCTACGAGCAGTACTTC	CSVGWDSSSYEQYF
.	14	TRBV4-2	.	TRBJ2-5	TGTGCCAGCAGCCAGACTTCACAACAAGAGACCCAGTACTTC	CASSQTSQQETQYF
.	13	TRBV27	.	TRBJ2-3	TGTGCCAGCAACGGGTATGGTCCAGATACGCAGTATTTT	CASNGYGPDTQYF
few	13	TRBV12-3/TRBV12-4	.	TRBJ1-2	TGTGCCAGCACCGGGGGACACTCCTATGGCTACACCTTC	CASTGGHSYGYTF
few	12	TRBV20-1	.	TRBJ2-7	TGCAGTGCTCCCCCAACCCCCTACGAGCAGTACTTC	CSAPPTPYEQYF
many	15	TRBV12-3/TRBV12-4	.	TRBJ2-2	TGTGCCAGCAGTCCAGGGGGGAGGAACACCGGGGAGCTGTTTTTT	CASSPGGRNTGELFF
.	17	TRBV4-1	.	TRBJ2-1	TGCGCCAGCAGCCAAGTAGGAGGGGGCTTTAGATACAATGAGCAGTTCTTC	CASSQVGGGFRYNEQFF
.	17	TRBV21-1	.	TRBJ2-7	TGTGCCAGCAGCAAAGCTACAGGGCAGGGCCATTTCTACGAGCAGTACTTC	CASSKATGQGHFYEQYF
.	15	TRBV4-3	TRBD2	TRBJ2-3	TGCGCCAGCAGCCAAGAGGAGCGGGGGATAGATACTCAGTATTTT	CASSQEERGIDTQYF
.	16	TRBV20-1	.	TRBJ1-1	TGCAGTGCTAGATCTCCCCGCGGGGAGGGGAACACTGAAGCTTTCTTT	CSARSPRGEGNTEAFF
.	13	TRBV25-1	.	TRBJ2-7	TGTGCCAGCAGTGCGCACGGAACCTACGAGCAGTACTTC	CASSAHGTYEQYF
.	13	TRBV20-1	.	TRBJ1-1	TGCAGTGCTAGGAGTACTCCCATCTTCGGAGCTTTCTTT	CSARSTPIFGAFF
.	15	TRBV15	.	TRBJ1-3	TGTGCCACCAGCAGAGAACAGACAGAGGGTAACACCATATATTTT	CATSREQTEGNTIYF
.	15	TRBV21-1	.	TRBJ2-7	TGTGCCAGCAGCATACGGCAAGGGTGTCTCTCCGAGCAGTACTTC	CASSIRQGCLSEQYF
few	13	TRBV12-3/TRBV12-4	.	TRBJ2-7	TGTGCCAGCAGTAGCGTTGGAATCTACGAGCAGTACTTC	CASSSVGIYEQYF
.	14	TRBV10-3	.	TRBJ1-1	TGTGCCATCAGGGGGGGCAGGGGTGGCACTGAAGCTTTCTTT	CAIRGGRGGTEAFF
.	13	TRBV3-1	.	TRBJ1-6	TGTGCCAGCAGCCAAGAAGGGCATTCACCCCTCCACTTT	CASSQEGHSPLHF
.	14	TRBV12-3/TRBV12-4	TRBD1	TRBJ2-5	TGTGCCAGCAGTTTTAACAGGGGAAGGGATGAGCAGTACTTC	CASSFNRGRDEQYF
.	16	TRBV6-2/TRBV6-3	.	TRBJ1-5	TGTGCCAGCAGTCAACTCCGGGAGAGTAGCAATCAGCCCCAGCATTTT	CASSQLRESSNQPQHF
.	15	TRBV4-1	.	TRBJ2-7	TGCGCCAGCAGCCTCGGGACCAATGGGGTCAATGAGCAGTACTTC	CASSLGTNGVNEQYF
.	15	TRBV5-5	TRBD2	TRBJ2-1	TGTGCCAGCACCCCGGGACTAGCGTTACACAATGAGCAGTTCTTC	CASTPGLALHNEQFF
few	15	TRBV24-1	TRBD1	TRBJ1-2	TGTGCCACCAGTGATTCGGGACAGGGGATGGGAGGCTACACCTTC	CATSDSGQGMGGYTF
.	16	TRBV3-1	TRBD2	TRBJ2-2	TGTGCCAGCAGCCAAGCGGGACTAGCGGGAGCCGGGGAGCTGTTTTTT	CASSQAGLAGAGELFF
.	11	TRBV2	.	TRBJ2-7	TGTGCCAGCAGGGCACACTACGAGCAGTACTTC	CASRAHYEQYF
.	17	TRBV6-5	.	TRBJ1-4	TGTGCCAGCAGTTACTCGAGGCAGACCGGTGGTAATGAAAAACTGTTTTTT	CASSYSRQTGGNEKLFF
.	15	TRBV11-2	.	TRBJ2-7	TGTGCCAGCAGCCCTACCGACGGCGTCTCCTACGAGCAGTACTTC	CASSPTDGVSYEQYF
.	16	TRBV12-3/TRBV12-4	TRBD1	TRBJ1-4	TGTGCCAGAAGTTTTACCTGGACAGGGGTGGGTGAAAAACTGTTTTTT	CARSFTWTGVGEKLFF
.	15	TRBV20-1	TRBD2	TRBJ2-5	TGCAGTGCTAGAGCCAACGGGAGGGAATTAGAGACCCAGTACTTC	CSARANGRELETQYF
.	15	TRBV6-5	TRBD1	TRBJ1-4	TGTGCCAGCAGAGTCGACAGGGAGAGTAATGAAAAACTGTTTTTT	CASRVDRESNEKLFF
few	16	TRBV4-2	.	TRBJ2-3	TGTGCCAGCAGCCAGGAACCGGGACCTTACACAGATACGCAGTATTTT	CASSQEPGPYTDTQYF
.	15	TRBV2	.	TRBJ1-2	TGTGCCAGCAGTGGGCGGACAGCCGCAAACTATGGCTACACCTTC	CASSGRTAANYGYTF
.	12	TRBV20-1	TRBD1	TRBJ1-2	TGCAGTGCAAGGACAGGGTTTAGTCCCTACACCTTC	CSARTGFSPYTF
.	14	TRBV28	.	TRBJ2-3	TGTGCCAGCAGTTTATGGGGGGGGCAGGCGACGCAGTATTTT	CASSLWGGQATQYF
once	15	TRBV4-3	.	TRBJ2-7	TGCGCCAGCAGCCAAGGAGCTACGACAACCTACGAGCAGTACTTC	CASSQGATTTYEQYF
.	16	TRBV3-1	.	TRBJ1-1	TGTGCCAGCAGCCAAGTATTACGACCTGGGCACACTGAAGCTTTCTTT	CASSQVLRPGHTEAFF
.	19	TRBV4-2	TRBD2	TRBJ2-5	TGTGCCAGCAGCCAAGAGACTAGCGGGACGCTTTGGGGCCAAGAGACCCAGTACTTC	CASSQETSGTLWGQETQYF
.	13	TRBV24-1	.	TRBJ2-1	TGTGCCACCGGGGACGTTCTAGGGGGGGAGCAGTTCTTC	CATGDVLGGEQFF